These 10 T cell receptor beta chains originate from one sample sequenced in a study of T cells after posttransplantation cyclophosphamide. TCRdb's copy holds only in-frame clones and misses some; the assay was immunoSEQ multiplex PCR. Listed here are about 37,000 clones without any singletons, the top ten holding about 6%. The sample comprised PBMCs. Source of these receptors: a man aged 30-40 years in good health and a related stem cell transplant donor.

This clone was seen at least ten times. The CDR3 reads CASRYTMNENTEAFF. The CDR3 DNA reads as TGTGCCAGCAGGTACACTATGAATGAGAACACTGAAGCTTTCTTT. The chain employs TRBV6-6 and TRBJ1-1; D call uncertain. Germline-derived CDR1 and CDR2 are MNHNY and SVGAGI (reference sequence). This CDR3 contains 15 residues. Trimming pared 6 bases from V and 1 base from J, leaving 15 bases between.

This clone has ten or more counts. The CDR3 DNA reads TGCGCCAGCAGCTTGGGGGCCGGCGAGGGTGGCTACACCTTC. Its protein is CASSLGAGEGGYTF. The gene calls are TRBV5-1 and TRBJ1-2; no clear D. The germline V gene has CDR1 SGHRS and CDR2 YFSETQ. CDR3 length: 14 amino acids. The V and J ends lost 0 bases and 7 bases respectively, with 13 bases between them.

The rearrangement links TRBV6-2 or TRBV6-3 to TRBJ2-7, with a weak D call TRBD2 (7 bases). Germline lookup yields CDR1 MNHEY and CDR2 SVGEGT. Between the trimmed V and J ends, which lost 5 bases and 6 bases, there was a span of 14 bases. The CDR3 runs 13 residues. DNA for the CDR3: TGTGCCAGCAGTAGGGGGGGAATTGGCGAGCAGTACTTC. Amino acid sequence: CASSRGGIGEQYF.

This clone was found many times. The chain recombines TRBV5-1 with TRBJ1-2; 12 bases are a match to TRBD1. With 4 bases clipped from V and 2 bases from J, the junction kept 9 bases outside the gene matches. Per germline, CDR1 SGHRS and CDR2 YFSETQ. The CDR3 loop spans 17 amino acids. In DNA form, the CDR3 reads TGCGCCAGCAGCCCCGGGACAGGGGGCTCGAAGAACTATGGCTACACCTTC. This sequence encodes CASSPGTGGSKNYGYTF.

This clone was counted ten times or more. The chain is built from TRBV24-1 and TRBJ2-2; 7 nucleotides agree with TRBD1. V lost 3 bases to trimming and J lost 2 bases; unmatched junction nucleotides: 2. The CDR3 sequence is 15 residues long. CDR1 is KGHDR and CDR2 is SFDVKD in the germline V gene. The CDR3 nucleotides read TGTGCCACCAGTGATAGGGGGCTCAACACCGGGGAGCTGTTTTTT. It yields the protein CATSDRGLNTGELFF.

Many counts were recorded for this clone. The rearrangement links TRBV2 to TRBJ1-4; 8 nucleotides agree with TRBD1. The CDR3 contains 15 residues. Germline values: CDR1 SNHLY, CDR2 FYNNEI. V shed 7 bases and J 8 bases; nucleotides not matched to a gene: 12. The CDR3 sequence is CASTPDAGGEEKLFF. CDR3 DNA sequence: TGTGCCAGCACCCCTGATGCAGGGGGCGAGGAAAAACTGTTTTTT.

Ten or more counts support this clone. This chain connects TRBV18 to TRBJ2-7; weak D call: TRBD2 (6 bases). There are 13 residues in the CDR3. V lost 4 bases to trimming and J lost 3 bases, with 10 bases between them. Germline CDR1 is KGHSH and CDR2 is LQKENI. The CDR3 sequence: CASSRSGGYEQYF. The CDR3 nucleotides are TGTGCCAGCTCACGCTCCGGGGGCTACGAGCAGTACTTC.

This clone has at least ten counts. This sequence joins TRBV2 and TRBJ2-3; D is undetermined. This CDR3 is 13 amino acids long. The V end lost 1 base, the J end lost 7 bases, and 9 bases lay between the germline ends. Germline CDR1 and CDR2: SNHLY and FYNNEI. CDR3 coding DNA: TGTGCCAGCAGTGAAGGACTCACCTATACGCAGTATTTT. Encoded protein: CASSEGLTYTQYF.

This clone was counted many times. This rearrangement joins TRBV5-5 to TRBJ1-1; D gene ambiguous. The CDR3 extends over 15 amino acids. Germline V gene lookup returns CDR1 SGHKS and CDR2 YYEKEE (reference sequence). Trimming cost V 0 bases and J 5 bases, with 14 bases left between them. Written as DNA, the CDR3 is TGTGCCAGCAGCTTGGCCCCGGGTATTGGGACTGAAGCTTTCTTT. Translating gives CASSLAPGIGTEAFF.

This clone was detected many times. The rearrangement uses TRBV7-9 and TRBJ2-2; D is undetermined. Germline V gene data show CDR1 as SEHNR and CDR2 as FQNEAQ (reference sequence). V was shortened by 1 base and J by 6 bases, with 15 bases between the two germline ends. The CDR3 is 16 residues long. The CDR3 region has the DNA TGTGCCAGCAGCTTAGACGCAGGAGTCCCCTCCGGGGAGCTGTTTTTT. It is translated as CASSLDAGVPSGELFF.